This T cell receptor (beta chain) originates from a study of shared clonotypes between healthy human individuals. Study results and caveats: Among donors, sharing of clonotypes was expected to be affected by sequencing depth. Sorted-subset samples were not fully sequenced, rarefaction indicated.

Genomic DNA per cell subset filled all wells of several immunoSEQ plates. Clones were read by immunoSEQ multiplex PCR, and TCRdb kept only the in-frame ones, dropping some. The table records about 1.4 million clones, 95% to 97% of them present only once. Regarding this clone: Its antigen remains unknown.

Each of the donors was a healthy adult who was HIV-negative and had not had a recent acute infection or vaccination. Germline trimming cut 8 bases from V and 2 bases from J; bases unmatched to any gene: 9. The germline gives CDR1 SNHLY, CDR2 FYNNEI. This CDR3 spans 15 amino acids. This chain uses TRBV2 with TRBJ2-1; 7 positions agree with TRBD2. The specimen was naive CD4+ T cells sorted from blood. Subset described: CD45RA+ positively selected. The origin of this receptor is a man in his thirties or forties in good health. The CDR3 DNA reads TGTGCCAGCCCTAGGGGAAGCGGGACCTACAATGAGCAGTTCTTC. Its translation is CASPRGSGTYNEQFF.